Listed below are T cell receptor beta chains from one sample, sequenced in a study of shared clonotypes between healthy human individuals. The assay was immunoSEQ multiplex PCR, and TCRdb's table has in-frame clones only and misses some. The table has over 2 million clones, about 95% seen once. Material: naive CD8+ T cells sorted from blood. The receptors stem from a man in his late teens or twenties in good health. The CDR3 runs from the conserved cysteine through the conserved F or W. D genes are given only for firm matches. Expanded clones are given a class, and other clones once, few, many or no size at all.

j_call,clone_size,d_call,v_call,cdr3_nt,cdr3_aa
TRBJ2-2,-,-,TRBV11-1,TGTGCCAGCAGCTTAACAGCTAACACCGGGGAGCTGTTTTTT,CASSLTANTGELFF
TRBJ2-7,-,-,TRBV7-9,TGTGCCAGCAGCCCCCAAAGGGCAGGGACGGCCTACGAGCAGTACTTC,CASSPQRAGTAYEQYF
TRBJ1-1,-,-,TRBV19,TGTGCCAGTAGTATAGGACAGCTGAACACTGAAGCTTTCTTT,CASSIGQLNTEAFF
TRBJ2-3,-,TRBD2,TRBV30,TGTGCCTGGCGAACCTCTCGAGCGGGAGCCACCACAGATACGCAGTATTTT,CAWRTSRAGATTDTQYF
TRBJ1-5,-,-,TRBV6-5,TGTGCCAGCAGCAGCGCTTGGATCGGGCCCCAGCATTTT,CASSSAWIGPQHF
TRBJ1-1,-,-,TRBV7-6,TGTGCCAGCAGCTCGGACGGCGTTCCTGATGAAGCTTTCTTT,CASSSDGVPDEAFF
TRBJ2-5,-,-,TRBV27,TGTGCCAGCAGTCCCATAGCCGGGGGAGAGACCCAGTACTTC,CASSPIAGGETQYF
TRBJ2-1,-,TRBD1,TRBV6-6,TGTGCCAGCAGTTCCGGACAGGGGGTGACCTACAATGAGCAGTTCTTC,CASSSGQGVTYNEQFF
TRBJ2-2,once,-,TRBV10-2,TGCGCCAGCGCCCACCAGAATAGGATCGGGGAGCTGTTTTTT,CASAHQNRIGELFF
TRBJ1-2,-,-,TRBV13,TGTGCCAGCAGCTTAGGAGCTTTTTATGGCTACACCTTC,CASSLGAFYGYTF
TRBJ2-3,few,-,TRBV20-1,TGCAGTGCCAATGCCGGAGATACGCAGTATTTT,CSANAGDTQYF
TRBJ2-2,-,-,TRBV20-1,TGCGCGGCAGGGGAGGACGGGGAGCTGTTTTTT,CAAGEDGELFF
TRBJ1-4,-,TRBD1,TRBV27,TGTGCCAGCCAGGACAGGGCAAATGAAAAACTGTTTTTT,CASQDRANEKLFF
TRBJ2-3,-,TRBD2,TRBV7-9,TGTGCCAGCAGCTTAGTAGCGGGGAGGGCAGATACGCAGTATTTT,CASSLVAGRADTQYF
TRBJ2-5,-,-,TRBV5-6,TGTGCCAGCAGCGGGGGGTCGGAGACCCAGTACTTC,CASSGGSETQYF
TRBJ2-1,-,-,TRBV28,TGTGCCAGCAGTTTCGGCGACAGGGAGCAGTTCTTC,CASSFGDREQFF
TRBJ1-2,-,-,TRBV5-4,TGTGCCAGCAGCCACAACAATGGGGGTGATGGCTACACCTTC,CASSHNNGGDGYTF
TRBJ2-1,-,-,TRBV6-5,TGTGCCAGCAGTTTAACCGGGTTGGAAAATGAGCAGTTCTTC,CASSLTGLENEQFF
TRBJ1-1,-,-,TRBV4-1,TGCGCCAGCAGCGATTGGGGGCCCCAGGGGAACACTGAAGCTTTCTTT,CASSDWGPQGNTEAFF
TRBJ1-1,-,-,TRBV13,TGTGCCAGCAGCTTAGGCTTCGAACACACTGAAGCTTTCTTT,CASSLGFEHTEAFF
TRBJ2-7,-,TRBD2,TRBV11-2,TGTGCCAGCAGCTTAGGGACTAGCGGGGAATACGAGCAGTACTTC,CASSLGTSGEYEQYF
TRBJ1-6,-,-,TRBV4-1,TGCGCCAGCAGCCAAGATGACAGTTATAATTCACCCCTCCACTTT,CASSQDDSYNSPLHF
TRBJ1-6,-,-,TRBV7-9,TGTGCCAGCAGCTTAGACAGGAGTGGGAATTCACCCCTCCACTTT,CASSLDRSGNSPLHF
TRBJ1-5,-,TRBD1,TRBV28,TGTGCCAGCAGTCCGGGGACAGGGCTCCAGCCCCAGCATTTT,CASSPGTGLQPQHF
TRBJ2-3,-,TRBD2,TRBV27,TGTGCCAGCAGTTTATTGGGTTCGGGGGGTATTTCAGATACGCAGTATTTT,CASSLLGSGGISDTQYF
TRBJ2-7,-,-,TRBV18,TGTGCCAGCTCACGCGGGACGGAGAGCTCCTACGAGCAGTACTTC,CASSRGTESSYEQYF
TRBJ2-7,once,TRBD1,TRBV7-9,TGTGCCAGCAGCCCTGACAGGGGGTCCTACGAGCAGTACTTC,CASSPDRGSYEQYF
TRBJ1-1,-,-,TRBV4-3,TGCGCCAGCAGCCAAGATCCAGGGGTGGGGACTGAAGCTTTCTTT,CASSQDPGVGTEAFF
TRBJ2-3,-,-,TRBV6-1,TGTGCCAGCAGTGAACATAAGCAGGGGACAGATACGCAGTATTTT,CASSEHKQGTDTQYF
TRBJ1-1,-,-,TRBV13,TGTGCCAGCAGCTTCGAGGGGGAAGGGGGCACTGAAGCTTTCTTT,CASSFEGEGGTEAFF
TRBJ1-1,-,-,TRBV5-6,TGTGCCAGCAGCTTGTCGTGGAACACTGAAGCTTTCTTT,CASSLSWNTEAFF
TRBJ2-1,-,TRBD2,TRBV4-3,TGCGCCAGCAGCCAAGATTTTGGTCGGGAGGGCTATCCTGAGCAGTTCTTC,CASSQDFGREGYPEQFF
TRBJ1-6,once,-,TRBV2,TGTGCCAGCAGTGATTCAAATTCACCCCTCCACTTT,CASSDSNSPLHF
TRBJ1-1,-,-,TRBV21-1,TGTGCCAGCAGCCCCACCGCTTTCTTT,CASSPTAFF
TRBJ2-1,-,TRBD2,TRBV7-6,TGTGCCAGCAGCTTTCAAACCGGGACTAGCATAAATGAGCAGTTCTTC,CASSFQTGTSINEQFF
TRBJ2-7,-,-,TRBV5-4,TGTGCCAGCAGCTTTTGGGACACCGTGGGCTACGAGCAGTACTTC,CASSFWDTVGYEQYF
TRBJ2-7,-,-,TRBV28,TGTGCCAGCAGCACTCCGACTCCCACAGAGTACGAGCAGTACTTC,CASSTPTPTEYEQYF
TRBJ2-3,-,-,TRBV15,TGTGCCACCAGCAGAGCTGGCACAGATACGCAGTATTTT,CATSRAGTDTQYF
TRBJ2-7,-,TRBD2,TRBV28,TGTGCCAGCAGTCTAGCGGGAGCTCGTGAGCAGTACTTC,CASSLAGAREQYF
TRBJ2-7,-,-,TRBV5-1,TGCGCCAGCAGCTTCTCCACAGGGTCAGGCTACGAGCAGTACTTC,CASSFSTGSGYEQYF
TRBJ2-5,-,-,TRBV6-1,TGTGCCAGCACAGGGTACCAAGAGACCCAGTACTTC,CASTGYQETQYF
TRBJ2-5,once,-,TRBV4-1,TGCGCCAGCAGCCAAGGACAGGGCGGGACGGAGACCCAGTACTTC,CASSQGQGGTETQYF
TRBJ1-2,once,TRBD1,TRBV11-2,TGTGCCAGCAGCTTGGGACAGGGGGTCCCAAACTATGGCTACACCTTC,CASSLGQGVPNYGYTF
TRBJ1-2,-,-,TRBV5-4,TGTGCCAGCAGTCCCCCCCCGTGGTCAGGGCTATATAATGGCTACACCTTC,CASSPPPWSGLYNGYTF
TRBJ2-3,-,-,TRBV4-1,TGCGCCAGCAGCCATCCACAGGGCCCGGGAACAGATACGCAGTATTTT,CASSHPQGPGTDTQYF
TRBJ2-1,-,TRBD2,TRBV7-9,TGTGCCAGCAGCTCCGGACTAGCGGGAGGGTTTTACAATGAGCAGTTCTTC,CASSSGLAGGFYNEQFF
TRBJ2-3,-,-,TRBV6-1,TGTGCCAGCAGTGAAGCGCCCCGTAGCACAGATACGCAGTATTTT,CASSEAPRSTDTQYF